This T cell receptor (beta chain) was profiled in a study of tumor-infiltrating lymphocytes in primary liver carcinoma. Study results and limitations: Unsorted bulk sampling ruled out any CD4+ versus CD8+ repertoire comparison.

To note about this clonotype: Its antigen is currently unknown.

A primer in the constant region served to generate TCR beta cDNA from approximately 450 ng of total RNA. Sequencing libraries for TCR beta derived from three nested multiplex PCR rounds that used slightly modified ARM-PCR. A C-beta reverse primer and TRBV1-TRBV30 forward primers served in each of the first two PCR rounds, at about 10 cycles apiece. TCRdb fed the multiplex PCR reads into MiXCR, producing one record per CDR3 protein. The data hold 190,000 or so distinct CDR3 sequences, with less than 65% observed a single time. Germline DNA was extracted alongside blood RNA, which was obtained from unsorted whole blood. Among the patients, all had chronic HBV infection and none had been treated. Germline V lookup: CDR1 SQVTM, CDR2 ANQGSEA. The V end lost 5 bases, the J end lost 9 bases, and 17 bases lay between the germline ends. The CDR3 has 13 residues.

The TCR comes from a woman aged 55-69 years with primary liver carcinoma and hepatitis B virus infection. This chain links TRBV29-1 with TRBJ2-1; D is perhaps TRBD1 or TRBD2 (5 bases each). The sample taken for sequencing was peripheral blood. CDR3 residues: CSVSYSSGTEQFF. The CDR3 DNA is TGCAGCGTTTCCTACAGTAGTGGGACTGAGCAGTTCTTC.